Listed below are T cell receptor beta chains from one sample, sequenced in a study of vaccination and CD4 T cells after COVID-19. TCRdb called the PCR reads again in MiXCR, with one record for every CDR3 protein. The sample shows 9,100 or so distinct CDR3 sequences, 40% to 55% of them seen only once. Their target antigens are unknown. The sample was CD4+ T cells from blood, cultured in vitro. These receptors originate from a human donor in good health. The CDR3 runs from the conserved cysteine through the conserved F or W. D genes are given only for firm matches. The listing skips clone size in some rows; elsewhere it reads once, few, many or a size class.

NA 15 TRBJ2-2 TRBV19 NA TGTGCCAGTAGGCCCCCGTGGGGTCGGACCGGGGAGCTGTTTTTT CASRPPWGRTGELFF
NA 13 TRBJ1-5 TRBV28 large TGTGCCAGCAGTTTGAGTAGCAATCAGCCCCAGCATTTT CASSLSSNQPQHF
NA 16 TRBJ1-2 TRBV7-9 NA TGTGCCAGCAGCTTAGGAGAATTAGGAACTGGAGACGGCTACACCTTC CASSLGELGTGDGYTF
NA 15 TRBJ2-3 TRBV6-1 few TGTGCCAGCAGTGAAGTGGGAGTGCGAGCAGATACGCAGTATTTT CASSEVGVRADTQYF
TRBD1 14 TRBJ2-3 TRBV7-2 NA TGTGCCAGCAGTGCGGACAGGGGCACAGATACGCAGTATTTT CASSADRGTDTQYF
TRBD1 13 TRBJ1-1 TRBV2 NA TGTGCCAGGTCGACAGGGTCGAACACTGAAGCTTTCTTT CARSTGSNTEAFF
NA 17 TRBJ2-3 TRBV27 NA TGTGCCAGCAGTCTCTCCCCAACTAGCAGGTTTTCAGATACGCAGTATTTT CASSLSPTSRFSDTQYF
NA 12 TRBJ1-5 TRBV12-3/TRBV12-4 NA TGTGCCAGCAGTCTAGATAATCAGCCCCAGCATTTT CASSLDNQPQHF
TRBD1 16 TRBJ1-6 TRBV18 NA TGTGCCAGCTCTACTAATGACAGGGTCCAGGACTCACCCCTCCACTTT CASSTNDRVQDSPLHF
NA 14 TRBJ2-5 TRBV28 few TGTGCCAGCAGTTTATCAAGGGGGGGGGCGGCCCAGTACTTC CASSLSRGGAAQYF
NA 14 TRBJ2-2 TRBV6-1 few TGTGCCAGCAGGCGGGACACGAACACCGGGGAGCTGTTTTTT CASRRDTNTGELFF
NA 12 TRBJ2-3 TRBV20-1 few TGCAGTGCGCTAGCGCTCACAGATACGCAGTATTTT CSALALTDTQYF
TRBD1 18 TRBJ2-2 TRBV7-2 NA TGTGCCAGCAGCCCCAGGGGCGGGCAGGGGGCGAACACCGGGGAGCTGTTTTTT CASSPRGGQGANTGELFF
NA 15 TRBJ2-7 TRBV27 NA TGTGCCAGCAGTTTACGTCCGGACTACATCTACGAGCAGTACTTC CASSLRPDYIYEQYF
NA 12 TRBJ1-4 TRBV28 NA TGTGCCAGCAGTCCGAGCCCTCTTAACCTGTTTTTT CASSPSPLNLFF
NA 14 TRBJ1-1 TRBV7-9 NA TGTGCCAGCAGCTTACCGCAATCGAACACTGAAGCTTTCTTT CASSLPQSNTEAFF
NA 13 TRBJ2-7 TRBV7-8 few TGTGCCAGCAGCCTCACCGCCGCCTACGAGCAGTACTTC CASSLTAAYEQYF
TRBD1 15 TRBJ1-5 TRBV10-3 few TGTGCCATCAGTTCTGGGACAGGAATCAATCAGCCCCAGCATTTT CAISSGTGINQPQHF
TRBD1 17 TRBJ1-5 TRBV19 once TGTGCCAGTAGGTCTCGGACAGGGGAGATCGGCAATCAGCCCCAGCATTTT CASRSRTGEIGNQPQHF
NA 14 TRBJ1-4 TRBV28 NA TGTGCCAGCAGCTGGACGTTAGTTAATGAAAAACTGTTTTTT CASSWTLVNEKLFF
NA 18 TRBJ1-5 TRBV15 few TGTGCCACCAGCAGAGAGGGCCGCGGGTGGAAGAACAATCAGCCCCAGCATTTT CATSREGRGWKNNQPQHF
NA 14 TRBJ1-1 TRBV27 NA TGTGCCAGCAGGAGATCCGGTTATAACACTGAAGCTTTCTTT CASRRSGYNTEAFF
NA 13 TRBJ2-5 TRBV30 NA TGTGCCTGGATCCGACAGTCTCAAGAGACCCAGTACTTC CAWIRQSQETQYF
NA 13 TRBJ2-5 TRBV20-1 few TGCAGTGCTAGAAGAAGGGGTGGAGAGACCCAGTACTTC CSARRRGGETQYF
NA 16 TRBJ1-2 TRBV6-1 NA TGTGCCAGCAGTGAACCCCTGCAGGGGCGCCGCTATGGCTACACCTTC CASSEPLQGRRYGYTF
NA 13 TRBJ1-5 TRBV2 NA TGTGCCAGCAGGGGAGGGGGGGCTCAGCCCCAGCATTTT CASRGGGAQPQHF
TRBD1 14 TRBJ1-1 TRBV19 NA TGTGCCAGTTCGACGACAGGGAACCCCGGGGGAACTTTCTTT CASSTTGNPGGTFF
NA 13 TRBJ2-5 TRBV6-5 NA TGTGCCAGCAGTTACGTAGGGAGAGAGACCCAGTACTTC CASSYVGRETQYF
NA 13 TRBJ1-2 TRBV27 NA TGTGTCACCCAGTCGCCTCTAGAAGGTGGCTACACCTTC CVTQSPLEGGYTF
NA 14 TRBJ1-2 TRBV10-3 few TGTGCCATCAGTGAGTCGTCGGCCGGGGCCGGCTACACCTTC CAISESSAGAGYTF
NA 15 TRBJ2-7 TRBV20-1 few TGCAGTGCTAGAGATAGGTCGAGGGGAAGATGGGAGCAGTACTTC CSARDRSRGRWEQYF
NA 16 TRBJ2-2 TRBV11-3 NA TGTGCCAGCAGCCCTGACTGGGGCGAGTCCACCGGGGAGCTGTTTTTT CASSPDWGESTGELFF
NA 17 TRBJ1-1 TRBV5-8 NA TGTGCCAGCACTGTGGGGGGGGGCAGAGGTTCGGACACTGAAGCTTTCTTT CASTVGGGRGSDTEAFF
NA 12 TRBJ2-7 TRBV6-1 NA TGTGCCAGCAGGGCCGGGTACTACGAGCAGTACTTC CASRAGYYEQYF
NA 13 TRBJ2-5 TRBV4-1 few TGCGCCAGCAGCCGGCTGGCTTCGGAGACCCAGTACTTC CASSRLASETQYF
TRBD2 17 TRBJ2-7 TRBV7-2 few TGTGCCAGCAGCTTGGGACTAGCGGGGCGGCCCGCCTACGAGCAGTACTTC CASSLGLAGRPAYEQYF
TRBD2 15 TRBJ2-7 TRBV6-1 few TGTGCCAGCAGTGTCTCACTAGCGGGTACCTACGAGCAGTACTTC CASSVSLAGTYEQYF
NA 15 TRBJ1-6 TRBV11-2 NA TGTGCCAGCAGCAAACAGGCAACCCAAAATTCACCCCTCCACTTT CASSKQATQNSPLHF
NA 14 TRBJ2-2 TRBV29-1 NA TGCAGCGTTGGCATGCGGGGCGACGGCGGGGAGCTGTTTTTT CSVGMRGDGGELFF
NA 15 TRBJ1-1 TRBV19 NA TGTGCCAGTAGTAAGGGGGTCCTTCGCCGCACTGAAGCTTTCTTT CASSKGVLRRTEAFF
NA 14 TRBJ1-2 TRBV7-8 few TGTGCCAGCAGCCCTCCGGAGGGTGGCTATGGCTACACCTTC CASSPPEGGYGYTF
NA 17 TRBJ1-5 TRBV28 few TGTGCCAGCAGTCTTGAGGAATTTAACCCCAGCAATCAGCCCCAGCATTTT CASSLEEFNPSNQPQHF
TRBD1 14 TRBJ1-6 TRBV6-1 few TGTGCCACCGGCGACAGGGCGGGTAATTCACCCCTCCACTTT CATGDRAGNSPLHF
NA 18 TRBJ2-4 TRBV6-2/TRBV6-3 NA TGTGCCAGCAGTCAACTTATCAGCTCGACAACAGGAACGAACATTCAGTACTTC CASSQLISSTTGTNIQYF
NA 14 TRBJ2-5 TRBV20-1 NA TGCAGTGCTAGAGATCATGTGGGGTCCGGGAGCCAGTACTTC CSARDHVGSGSQYF
NA 18 TRBJ2-5 TRBV1 NA TGCACCAGCAGCCACGCTAGCGGGGGGGAAGGGGGGTCAGAGACCCAGTACTTC CTSSHASGGEGGSETQYF
NA 13 TRBJ1-2 TRBV19 NA TGTGCCAGCTCGGGGATCCGGAACTATGGCTACACCTTC CASSGIRNYGYTF
TRBD2 15 TRBJ2-7 TRBV7-6 NA TGTGCCAGCAGCTTAGGGACTAGCGGGATTTACGAGCAGTACTTC CASSLGTSGIYEQYF
NA 15 TRBJ2-5 TRBV11-2 NA TGTGCCAGCAGCATGGGACTGCGAGGGGAGGAGACCCAGTACTTC CASSMGLRGEETQYF
NA 17 TRBJ1-3 TRBV7-2 NA TGTGCCAGCAGCTTAGCCTCAGCAGGGGTCTCTGGAAACACCATATATTTT CASSLASAGVSGNTIYF
NA 15 TRBJ2-4 TRBV9 NA TGTGCCAGCAGCGTGGGAGTGATAGCCAAAAACATTCAGTACTTC CASSVGVIAKNIQYF
NA 16 TRBJ2-6 TRBV6-5 NA TGTGCCAGCAGTTACCGGGGGAGCGCTGGGGCCAACGTCCTGACTTTC CASSYRGSAGANVLTF
NA 14 TRBJ1-1 TRBV7-2 NA TGTGCCAGCAGCTTAGGGTCCCTGAACACTGAAGCTTTCTTT CASSLGSLNTEAFF
NA 14 TRBJ1-5 TRBV7-9 NA TGTGCCAGCAGCCCACAAGGGGGCAATCAGCCCCAGCATTTT CASSPQGGNQPQHF
NA 14 TRBJ2-7 TRBV30 NA TGTGCCTGGACCCTAGGGGGGAATGTGGGGGAGCAGTACTTC CAWTLGGNVGEQYF
NA 14 TRBJ1-1 TRBV18 NA TGTGCCAGCCATGGCGGCTCCTTGAACACTGAAGCTTTCTTT CASHGGSLNTEAFF
TRBD2 12 TRBJ2-3 TRBV20-1 few TGCAGTGCTAGAGATGCGCTAGCGGGGTCGTATTTT CSARDALAGSYF
TRBD1 16 TRBJ1-5 TRBV28 few TGTGCCAGCAGTTTAGGACAGGGAAGGGCGGGACAGCCCCAGCATTTT CASSLGQGRAGQPQHF
NA 17 TRBJ2-1 TRBV27 few TGTGCCAGCAGTTTCGGCTTGCGGACTCTAAGCTACAATGAGCAGTTCTTC CASSFGLRTLSYNEQFF
NA 13 TRBJ1-2 TRBV7-6 few TGTGCCAGCAGCCCTGACAGCAACTATGGCTACACCTTC CASSPDSNYGYTF